This TCR beta chain emerged from a study of T-cell reconstitution after alpha-beta-depleted transplantation in children. A library of TCRbeta sequences, prepared with unique molecular identifiers, was generated. TCRdb re-analysed the PCR reads in MiXCR, keeping a single row per CDR3 protein. The sample consists of hundreds of thousands of distinct CDR3 sequences, around 23% of them appearing once. Points from the study as a whole: Recipient T cells and thymic progenitors that survived were the source of the high TCRbeta diversity seen at day 60 in some patients. One year after transplant, T-cell counts and diversity came mostly from newly produced T cells. Reportedly, only several hundred clones from non-depleted graft cells drove alpha-beta T-cell counts at about two months.

Turning to this clonotype: Antigen unknown.

CDR1 is SQVTM and CDR2 is ANQGSEA in the germline V gene. CDR3 size: 13 residues. The ends were cut back, 4 bases at V and 4 bases at J, with 13 bases in the middle. Specimen: PBMCs, mostly from graft donor cells, collected 360 days after TCRalphabeta/CD19-depleted stem cell transplant. The chain employs TRBV29-1 and TRBJ1-2; possible D gene TRBD1, 6 bases. This receptor was taken from a boy less than two years old who had a stem cell transplant for acute myeloid leukemia, so the T cells may come from the graft donor. CDR3 DNA: TGCAGCGTTGGGGGGCACCCGTCCTATGGCTACACCTTC. It codes for CSVGGHPSYGYTF.